Below, 30 T cell receptor beta chains from the same sample are listed, as sequenced in a study of blood T cell repertoires in COVID-19. The protocol was immunoSEQ multiplex PCR, while the TCRdb copy is restricted to in-frame clones and leaves out a portion. The sample comprises 250,000 to 350,000 clones, roughly 90% of which are singletons, and 2% to 2.5% rests with the top ten. What was sequenced was peripheral blood. The receptors shown here come from a woman in her 50s who had recovered from COVID-19.

The rearrangement links TRBV5-1 to TRBJ2-2; tentatively, D is TRBD2 (6 bases). CDR3 length: 15 amino acids. Per germline, CDR1 SGHRS and CDR2 YFSETQ. Between the trimmed V and J ends, which lost 5 bases and 3 bases, there was a span of 14 bases. CDR3 sequence: CASSSGSGDTGELFF. The CDR3 nucleotides read TGCGCCAGCAGTTCCGGGAGTGGTGACACCGGGGAGCTGTTTTTT.

V gene TRBV5-1 combines with J gene TRBJ2-1, with TRBD1 as a possible D gene (5 bases). CDR3 length: 12 residues. V lost 4 bases and J 10 bases, leaving 12 bases between the germline ends. CDR1 SGHRS and CDR2 YFSETQ come from the germline V gene. The CDR3 loop is CASSEQDEEQFF. The CDR3 nucleotides read TGCGCCAGCAGCGAACAGGATGAGGAGCAGTTCTTC.

The chain carries TRBV12-1 and TRBJ1-3; TRBD1 is the table's D call and was not checked against the DNA. TRBV12-1 is tagged as a pseudogene. The CDR3 runs 14 residues. DNA of the CDR3: TGTGCCAGCATCCCCCGGACAGCGAGCGACACCATATATTTT. This translates into CASIPRTASDTIYF.

This clone came up once. This chain joins TRBV28 and TRBJ1-2; D gene uncertain. V was shortened by 2 bases and J by 6 bases, with 22 bases between the two germline ends. The CDR3 length is 17 residues. Germline V CDR1 and CDR2: MDHEN, SYDVKM. The CDR3 region has the DNA TGTGCCAGCAGTTTAGTAAACCCGACCCGATTAGAGGATGGCTACACCTTC. It specifies CASSLVNPTRLEDGYTF.

This chain uses TRBV19 with TRBJ2-1, with a tentative D call TRBD1 (5 bases). Germline loops: CDR1 LNHDA, CDR2 SQIVND (reference sequence). Deletions cut 6 bases from V and 2 bases from J, with 17 bases between. The CDR3 has 16 amino acids. The CDR3 bases are TGTGCCAGTAGAGGGGATACATGGGGCGCCTACAATGAGCAGTTCTTC. Translating it yields CASRGDTWGAYNEQFF.

The chain recombines TRBV30 with TRBJ2-3, with D perhaps matching TRBD2 (6 bases). This CDR3 is 16 amino acids long. V lost 5 bases and J 1 base, leaving 19 bases between the germline ends. Per germline, CDR1 GTSNPN and CDR2 SVGIG (reference sequence). CDR3 nucleotide sequence: TGTGCCTGGCGACTAGGAGGGCCCGGCGGCACAGATACGCAGTATTTT. Its protein product is CAWRLGGPGGTDTQYF.

The V gene is TRBV6-6, the J gene TRBJ2-7, with 7 positions matching TRBD1. Germline V CDR1 and CDR2: MNHNY, SVGAGI (reference sequence). The CDR3 sequence is 17 residues long. After removal of 5 bases from V and 1 base from J, the junction contained 14 bases not matched to a gene. The CDR3 loop reads CASSPIGTVGISYEQYF. The CDR3, as DNA: TGTGCCAGCAGTCCCATAGGGACAGTGGGGATATCCTACGAGCAGTACTTC.

The gene calls are TRBV27 and TRBJ1-2, with 8 bases identical to TRBD1. CDR1 and CDR2 from the germline V gene are MNHEY and SMNVEV (reference sequence). V lost 5 bases, J lost 6 bases, and 5 bases stayed unmatched. The CDR3 spans 13 residues. In DNA form, the CDR3 reads TGTGCCAGCAGTAGACAGGGGTTGGATGGCTACACCTTC. This encodes CASSRQGLDGYTF.

The chain couples TRBV5-4 to TRBJ1-1; TRBD1 is a possible D gene (5 bases). Germline CDR1 and CDR2: SGHNT and YYREEE (reference sequence). V lost 0 bases, J lost 1 base, and 7 bases lay in between. The CDR3 extends over 14 amino acids. CDR3 in DNA: TGTGCCAGCAGCTTGGGACAGCAGAACACTGAAGCTTTCTTT. Amino acids: CASSLGQQNTEAFF.

The V call is TRBV28, the J call TRBJ1-1; D is possibly TRBD1 (6 bases). The V gene's germline CDR1 is MDHEN and CDR2 SYDVKM. The CDR3 totals 15 residues. Trimming pared 3 bases from V and 4 bases from J, leaving 15 bases between. CDR3 DNA: TGTGCCAGCAGTTTCCGCACAGGGTTGGTCACTGAAGCTTTCTTT. Amino acid sequence: CASSFRTGLVTEAFF.

V gene TRBV19 combines with J gene TRBJ2-1; D possibly corresponds to TRBD2 (7 bases). The V end lost 1 base, the J end lost 0 bases, and 10 bases lay between the germline ends. In germline, CDR1 is LNHDA, CDR2 SQIVND (reference sequence). This CDR3 spans 16 amino acids. The CDR3 nucleotides are TGTGCCAGTAGTATAGGGGGGGGCGTCTCCTACAATGAGCAGTTCTTC. Amino acids: CASSIGGGVSYNEQFF. Full variable domain (remainder filled in from reference TRBV19 and TRBJ2-1): DGGITQSPKYLFRKEGQNVTLSCEQNLNHDAMYWYRQDPGQGLRLIYYSQIVNDFQKGDIAEGYSVSREKKESFPLTVTSAQKNPTAFYLCASSIGGGVSYNEQFFGPGTRLTVL.

The chain is built from TRBV6-5 and TRBJ1-2; D gene uncertain. The germline gives CDR1 MNHEY, CDR2 SVGAGI. Trimming left V 0 bases short and J 4 bases short, with 6 bases between. The CDR3 contains 13 residues. In nucleotides, the CDR3 is TGTGCCAGCAGTTACTCGACTCTCTATGGCTACACCTTC. It specifies CASSYSTLYGYTF.

This clone was recorded only once. The chain recombines TRBV27 with TRBJ1-6; TRBD1 aligns across 11 bases. This CDR3 is 16 amino acids long. J gave up 4 bases and V 3 bases, and 2 bases lay outside the gene matches. Germline-derived CDR1 and CDR2 are MNHEY and SMNVEV (reference sequence). The DNA of the CDR3 is TGTGCCAGCAGTTTGGGACAGGGGGGATATAATTCACCCCTCCACTTT. Protein product: CASSLGQGGYNSPLHF.

The J gene is TRBJ2-1, the V gene TRBV30; TRBD1 matches at 10 bases. CDR1 and CDR2 (germline): GTSNPN, SVGIG (reference sequence). This CDR3 is built from 14 residues. Unmatched junction bases numbered 3, after V lost 4 bases and J lost 3 bases. The CDR3 sequence is CAWTRDRGYNEQFF. The CDR3 nucleotides read TGTGCCTGGACGAGGGACAGGGGCTACAATGAGCAGTTCTTC.

This chain connects TRBV29-1 to TRBJ1-4, with 10 positions matching TRBD1. The CDR3 is made up of 12 amino acids. In germline, CDR1 is SQVTM, CDR2 ANQGSEA. Losses at the gene ends were 7 bases for V and 7 bases for J; bases not matched to a gene: 3. CDR3 loop: CSAGTGVEKLFF. CDR3 in DNA: TGCAGCGCGGGGACAGGGGTTGAAAAACTGTTTTTT.

The rearrangement joins TRBV5-1 to TRBJ2-5; D is possibly TRBD1 (5 bases). The CDR3 is 13 amino acids. The V and J ends lost 4 bases and 4 bases respectively, with 11 bases between them. CDR1 and CDR2 from the germline V gene are SGHRS and YFSETQ. The CDR3 spells CASSESGSETQYF. For the CDR3, the DNA is TGCGCCAGCAGCGAGTCAGGGTCAGAGACCCAGTACTTC.

The chain couples TRBV5-4 to TRBJ1-1; D is ambiguous. Germline CDR1 is SGHNT and CDR2 is YYREEE (reference sequence). This CDR3 has 15 amino acids. Trimming shortened V by 0 bases and J by 4 bases, and 13 bases separated the two germline ends. The chain's CDR3 is CASSLDGPGVTEAFF. The CDR3 DNA follows: TGTGCCAGCAGCTTGGACGGGCCCGGGGTCACTGAAGCTTTCTTT.

The chain has TRBV30 and TRBJ1-3; D not resolved. The V end lost 0 bases, the J end lost 0 bases, and 9 bases lay between the germline ends. Germline loops: CDR1 GTSNPN, CDR2 SVGIG (reference sequence). The CDR3 spans 15 residues. CDR3 nucleotide sequence: TGTGCCTGGAGTGTAGCGTCAGCCTCTGGAAACACCATATATTTT. Translated, it gives CAWSVASASGNTIYF.

The chain combines TRBV6-5 with TRBJ1-2, with 10 bases aligning to TRBD1. V was pared by 7 bases and J by 5 bases, with 10 bases of the junction left unmatched. Germline loops: CDR1 MNHEY, CDR2 SVGAGI. This CDR3 is built from 15 residues. The CDR3 DNA follows: TGTGCCAGCACCCGCTCCGGGACAGGGGAGTATGGCTACACCTTC. This codes for CASTRSGTGEYGYTF.

The chain joins TRBV11-1 to TRBJ2-1; the D is unclear. The CDR3 runs to 14 residues. In germline, CDR1 is SGHAT, CDR2 FQDESV (reference sequence). V was cut by 6 bases and J by 5 bases, with 14 bases left in between. CDR3 in amino acids: CASSLRVGNNEQFF. CDR3 in DNA: TGTGCCAGCAGTCTCAGAGTGGGCAACAATGAGCAGTTCTTC.

V and J are TRBV29-1 and TRBJ2-3; tentative D call: TRBD2 (6 bases). Trimming removed 6 bases at V and 2 bases at J, with 18 bases between. Per the germline V gene, CDR1 is SQVTM and CDR2 is ANQGSEA. The CDR3 contains 15 residues. The CDR3 DNA reads as TGCAGCGTGGGGGGTGGGCGGGGCCCCACAGATACGCAGTATTTT. Translating gives CSVGGGRGPTDTQYF.

J is TRBJ2-3 and V is TRBV25-1; TRBD2 agrees at 7 bases. The CDR3 covers 12 residues. The J segment lost 7 bases and the V segment lost 8 bases, leaving 6 bases of the junction unmatched. Germline assignment: CDR1 MGHDK and CDR2 SYGVNS. The CDR3 region has the DNA TGTGCCAGCGCCTCGACTAGCTATACGCAGTATTTT. This sequence encodes CASASTSYTQYF. Combining the CDR3 with reference TRBV25-1 and TRBJ2-3 gives the whole variable domain EADIYQTPRYLVIGTGKKITLECSQTMGHDKMYWYQQDPGMELHLIHYSYGVNSTEKGDLSSESTVSRIRTEHFPLTLESARPSHTSQYLCASASTSYTQYFGPGTRLTVL.

The chain combines TRBV28 with TRBJ2-3, with 7 bases identical to TRBD1. Trimming at V came to 4 bases and at J to 14 bases, leaving 6 bases not matched to a gene. The CDR3 is made up of 11 amino acids. Germline V gene data show CDR1 as MDHEN and CDR2 as SYDVKM. The CDR3 reads CASSYDRAWYF. The CDR3 DNA is TGTGCCAGCAGTTACGACAGGGCTTGGTATTTT.

V gene TRBV3-1 (or the pseudogene TRBV3-2) combines with J gene TRBJ2-5, with 12 bases identical to TRBD2. V shed 4 bases, J shed 1 base, and the junction held 7 bases outside the gene matches. Germline loops: CDR1 LGHDT, CDR2 YNNKEL (reference sequence). The CDR3 is made up of 17 amino acids. CDR3 loop: CASSRNRLAGAQETQYF. CDR3 nucleotide sequence: TGTGCCAGCAGCCGAAACAGACTAGCGGGGGCCCAAGAGACCCAGTACTTC.

This clone was counted only a few times. DNA of the CDR3: TGTGCCAGCAGTAGCGACAGGGGTTCACCCCTCCACTTT. Translating it yields CASSSDRGSPLHF. The chain is built from TRBV6-5 and TRBJ1-6; 8 bases are shared with TRBD1. Losses at the gene ends were 5 bases for V and 9 bases for J; bases not matched to a gene: 3. Germline V gives CDR1 MNHEY, CDR2 SVGAGI. The CDR3 runs to 13 residues.

This clone was recorded a few times. The chain links TRBV18 to TRBJ1-4; D gene ambiguous. Germline V lookup: CDR1 KGHSH, CDR2 LQKENI. CDR3 size: 15 residues. V lost 3 bases, J lost 4 bases, and 12 bases lay in between. CDR3 nucleotide sequence: TGTGCCAGCTCACCCAACTGGCGGGGTAATGAAAAACTGTTTTTT. This translates into CASSPNWRGNEKLFF.

This clone appeared once. V gene TRBV10-3 combines with J gene TRBJ1-5, with 7 bases matching TRBD1. Looked up from germline, CDR1 is ENHRY and CDR2 is SYGVKD. V gave up 10 bases and J gave up 4 bases; unmatched junction bases: 13. The CDR3 extends over 15 amino acids. DNA for the CDR3: TGTGCCACCCGGCCTAGAGGACAGGCGAATCAGCCCCAGCATTTT. Encoded protein: CATRPRGQANQPQHF.

The V gene is TRBV30, the J gene TRBJ1-2; 8 positions match TRBD1. Losses at the gene ends were 2 bases for V and 0 bases for J; bases not matched to a gene: 5. Germline V lookup: CDR1 GTSNPN, CDR2 SVGIG (reference sequence). This CDR3 has 15 residues. The CDR3 is CAWSPGQGANYGYTF. Here the CDR3 DNA reads TGTGCCTGGAGTCCCGGACAGGGTGCTAACTATGGCTACACCTTC.

The chain recombines TRBV3-1 (or the pseudogene TRBV3-2) with TRBJ1-4; tentative D call: TRBD1 (6 bases). The germline V gene encodes CDR1 LGHDT and CDR2 YNNKEL (reference sequence). CDR3 length equals 15 residues. V was shortened by 0 bases and J by 5 bases, with 10 bases between the two germline ends. CDR3 amino acids: CASSQEGAINEKLFF. As DNA, the CDR3 is TGTGCCAGCAGCCAAGAGGGGGCGATAAATGAAAAACTGTTTTTT.

This sequence joins TRBV18 and TRBJ1-1; D remains unclear. CDR1 and CDR2 from the germline V gene are KGHSH and LQKENI. Trimming took off 5 bases at V and 3 bases at J, with 13 bases between the two ends. CDR3 length: 14 amino acids. In nucleotides, the CDR3 is TGTGCCAGCTCAGACCCCAGAGGAGACACTGAAGCTTTCTTT. Its protein product is CASSDPRGDTEAFF.